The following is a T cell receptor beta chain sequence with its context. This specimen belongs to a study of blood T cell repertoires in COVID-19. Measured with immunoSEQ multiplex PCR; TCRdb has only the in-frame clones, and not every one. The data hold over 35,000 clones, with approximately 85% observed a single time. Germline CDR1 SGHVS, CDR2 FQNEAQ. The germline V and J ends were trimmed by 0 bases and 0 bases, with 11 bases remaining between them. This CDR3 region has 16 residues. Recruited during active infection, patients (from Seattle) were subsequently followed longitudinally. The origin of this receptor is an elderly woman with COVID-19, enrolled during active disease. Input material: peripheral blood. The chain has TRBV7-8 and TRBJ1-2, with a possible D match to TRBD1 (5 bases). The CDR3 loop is CASSLAIQASNYGYTF. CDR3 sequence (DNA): TGTGCCAGCAGCTTAGCGATACAGGCGTCTAACTATGGCTACACCTTC.